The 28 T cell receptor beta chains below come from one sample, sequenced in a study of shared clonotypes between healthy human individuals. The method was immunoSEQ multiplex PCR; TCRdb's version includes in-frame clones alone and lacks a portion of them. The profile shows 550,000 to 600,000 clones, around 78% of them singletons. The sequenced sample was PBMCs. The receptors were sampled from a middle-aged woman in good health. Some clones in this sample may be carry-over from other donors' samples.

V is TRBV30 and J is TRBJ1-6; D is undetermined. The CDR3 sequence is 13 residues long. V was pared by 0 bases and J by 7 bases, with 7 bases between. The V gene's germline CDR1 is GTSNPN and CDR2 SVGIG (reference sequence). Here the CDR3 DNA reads TGTGCCTGGAGTGTCACTTACAATTCACCCCTCCACTTT. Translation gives CAWSVTYNSPLHF.

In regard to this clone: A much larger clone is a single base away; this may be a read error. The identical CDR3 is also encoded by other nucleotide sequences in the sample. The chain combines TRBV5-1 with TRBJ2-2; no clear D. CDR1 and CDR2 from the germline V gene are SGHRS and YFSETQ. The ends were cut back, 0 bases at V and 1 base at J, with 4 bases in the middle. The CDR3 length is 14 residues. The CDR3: CASSLDWNTGELFF. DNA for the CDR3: TGCGCCAGCAGCTTGGACTGGAACACCGGGGAGCTGTTTTTT.

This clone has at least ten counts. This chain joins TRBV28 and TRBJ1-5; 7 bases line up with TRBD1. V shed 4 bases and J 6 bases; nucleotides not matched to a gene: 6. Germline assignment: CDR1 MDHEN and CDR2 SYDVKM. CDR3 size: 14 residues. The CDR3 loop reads CASSSRGNGQPQHF. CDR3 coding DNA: TGTGCCAGCAGTTCCAGGGGGAATGGTCAGCCCCAGCATTTT. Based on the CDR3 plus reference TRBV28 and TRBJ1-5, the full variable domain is DVKVTQSSRYLVKRTGEKVFLECVQDMDHENMFWYRQDPGLGLRLIYFSYDVKMKEKGDIPEGYSVSREKKERFSLILESASTNQTSMYLCASSSRGNGQPQHFGDGTRLSIL.

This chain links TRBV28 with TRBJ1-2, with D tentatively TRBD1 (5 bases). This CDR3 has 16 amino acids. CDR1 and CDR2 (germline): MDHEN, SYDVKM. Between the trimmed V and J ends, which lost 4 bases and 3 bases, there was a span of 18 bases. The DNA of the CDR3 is TGTGCCAGCAGTTCTGCGAACGGGGCTCAGGACTATGGCTACACCTTC. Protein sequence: CASSSANGAQDYGYTF.

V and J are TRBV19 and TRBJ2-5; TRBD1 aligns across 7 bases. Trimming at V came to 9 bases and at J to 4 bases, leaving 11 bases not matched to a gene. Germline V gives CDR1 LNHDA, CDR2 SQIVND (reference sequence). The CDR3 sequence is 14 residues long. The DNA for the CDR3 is TGTGCCAGCCGAGGGACAGCCGAACGAGAGACCCAGTACTTC. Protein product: CASRGTAERETQYF.

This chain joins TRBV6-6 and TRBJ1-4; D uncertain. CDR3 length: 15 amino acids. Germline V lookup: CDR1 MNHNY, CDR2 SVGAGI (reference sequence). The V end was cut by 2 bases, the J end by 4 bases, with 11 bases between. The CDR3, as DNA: TGTGCCAGCAGTTACAGGGCAGCGGATAATGAAAAACTGTTTTTT. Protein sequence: CASSYRAADNEKLFF.

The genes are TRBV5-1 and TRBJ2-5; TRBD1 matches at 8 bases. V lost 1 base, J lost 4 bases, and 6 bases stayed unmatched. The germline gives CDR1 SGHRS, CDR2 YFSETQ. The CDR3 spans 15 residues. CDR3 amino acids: CASSLRAGGVETQYF. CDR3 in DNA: TGCGCCAGCAGCTTGCGGGCAGGGGGCGTAGAGACCCAGTACTTC.

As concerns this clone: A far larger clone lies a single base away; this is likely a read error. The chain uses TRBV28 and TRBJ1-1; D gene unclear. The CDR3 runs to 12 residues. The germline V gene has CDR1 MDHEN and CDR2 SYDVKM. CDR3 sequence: CACSKKDTEAFF. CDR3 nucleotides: TGTGCCTGCAGCAAAAAGGACACTGAAGCTTTCTTT.

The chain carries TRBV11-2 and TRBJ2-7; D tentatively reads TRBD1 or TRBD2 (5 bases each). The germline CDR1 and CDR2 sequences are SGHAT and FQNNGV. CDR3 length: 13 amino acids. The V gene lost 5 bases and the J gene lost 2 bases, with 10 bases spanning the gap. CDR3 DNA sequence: TGTGCCAGCAGCCCTGGGACCGCCTACGAGCAGTACTTC. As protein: CASSPGTAYEQYF.

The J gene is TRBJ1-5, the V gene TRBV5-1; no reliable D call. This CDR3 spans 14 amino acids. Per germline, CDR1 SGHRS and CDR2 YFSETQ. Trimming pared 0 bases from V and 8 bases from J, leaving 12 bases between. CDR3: CASSLAFGREPQHF. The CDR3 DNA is TGCGCCAGCAGCTTGGCGTTTGGGCGGGAGCCCCAGCATTTT.

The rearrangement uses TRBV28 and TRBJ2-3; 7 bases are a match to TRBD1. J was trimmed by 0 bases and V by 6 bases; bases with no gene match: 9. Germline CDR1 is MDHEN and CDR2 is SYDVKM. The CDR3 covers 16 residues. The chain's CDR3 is CASRALTGRSTDTQYF. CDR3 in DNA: TGTGCCAGCAGAGCCCTGACAGGGCGAAGCACAGATACGCAGTATTTT.

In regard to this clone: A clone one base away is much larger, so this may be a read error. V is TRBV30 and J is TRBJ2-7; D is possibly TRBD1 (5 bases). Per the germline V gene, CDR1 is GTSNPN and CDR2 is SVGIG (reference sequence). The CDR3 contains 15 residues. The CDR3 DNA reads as TGTGCCTGGAGTGTACACAGGATCCTCTCCTACAAGCAGTACTTC. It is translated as CAWSVHRILSYKQYF.

CDR3 sequence reads: CASSEEVNYGYTF. The CDR3 DNA follows: TGTGCCAGCAGTGAGGAGGTTAACTATGGCTACACCTTC. The V and J genes are TRBV6-1 and TRBJ1-2, with no clear D. CDR1 and CDR2 (germline): MNHNS, SASEGT. The CDR3 consists of 13 residues. Trimming took 3 bases from V and 1 from J, leaving 6 bases between them.

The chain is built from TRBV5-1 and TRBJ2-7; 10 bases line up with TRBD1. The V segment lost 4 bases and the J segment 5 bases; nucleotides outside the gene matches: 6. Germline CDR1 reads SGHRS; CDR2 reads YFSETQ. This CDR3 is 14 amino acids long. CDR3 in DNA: TGCGCCAGCAGCGCCTCCGGGACAGGGGACGAGCAGTACTTC. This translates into CASSASGTGDEQYF.

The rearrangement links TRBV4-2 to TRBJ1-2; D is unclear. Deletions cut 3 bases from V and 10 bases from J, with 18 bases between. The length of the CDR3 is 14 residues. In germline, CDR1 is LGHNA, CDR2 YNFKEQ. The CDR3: CASSHPQEYEVYTF. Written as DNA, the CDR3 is TGTGCCAGCAGCCATCCCCAGGAATATGAAGTCTACACCTTC.

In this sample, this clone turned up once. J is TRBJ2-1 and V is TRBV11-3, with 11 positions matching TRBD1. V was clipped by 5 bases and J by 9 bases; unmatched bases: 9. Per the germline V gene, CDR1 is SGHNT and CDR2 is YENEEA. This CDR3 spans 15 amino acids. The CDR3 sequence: CASSAGQGAPGEQFF. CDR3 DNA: TGTGCCAGCAGCGCCGGACAGGGGGCCCCGGGTGAGCAGTTCTTC.

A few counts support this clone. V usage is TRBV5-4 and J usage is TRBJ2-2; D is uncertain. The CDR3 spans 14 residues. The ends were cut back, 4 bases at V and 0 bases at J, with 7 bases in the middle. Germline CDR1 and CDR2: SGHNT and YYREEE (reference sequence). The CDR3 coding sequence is TGTGCCAGCAGCCCGCTCGCGAACACCGGGGAGCTGTTTTTT. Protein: CASSPLANTGELFF.

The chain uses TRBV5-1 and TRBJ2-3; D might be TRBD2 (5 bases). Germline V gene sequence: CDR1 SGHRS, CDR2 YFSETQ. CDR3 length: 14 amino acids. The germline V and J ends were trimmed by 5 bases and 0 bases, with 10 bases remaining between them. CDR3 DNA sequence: TGCGCCAGCAGGGGCGGGTCTAGCACAGATACGCAGTATTTT. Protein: CASRGGSSTDTQYF.

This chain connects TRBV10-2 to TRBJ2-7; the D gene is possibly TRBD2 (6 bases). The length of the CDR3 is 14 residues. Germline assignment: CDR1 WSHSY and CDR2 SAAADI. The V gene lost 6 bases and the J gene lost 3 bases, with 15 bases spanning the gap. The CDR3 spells CASSGTSRVYEQYF. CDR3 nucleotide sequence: TGCGCCAGCAGCGGTACTAGCAGGGTCTACGAGCAGTACTTC.

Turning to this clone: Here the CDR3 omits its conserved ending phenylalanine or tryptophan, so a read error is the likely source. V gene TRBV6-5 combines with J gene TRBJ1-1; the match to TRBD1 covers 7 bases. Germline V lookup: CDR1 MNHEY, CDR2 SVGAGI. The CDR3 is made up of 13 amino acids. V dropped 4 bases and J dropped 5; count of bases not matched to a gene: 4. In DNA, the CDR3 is TGTGCCAGCAGTTCACAGGGGCGGACTGAAGCTTTCTCT. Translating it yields CASSSQGRTEAFS.

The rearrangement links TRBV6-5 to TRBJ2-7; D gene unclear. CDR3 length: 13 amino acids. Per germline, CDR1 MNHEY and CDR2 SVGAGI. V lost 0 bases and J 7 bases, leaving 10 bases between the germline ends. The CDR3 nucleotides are TGTGCCAGCAGTTACTCGGCGATAGCTGAGCAGTACTTC. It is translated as CASSYSAIAEQYF.

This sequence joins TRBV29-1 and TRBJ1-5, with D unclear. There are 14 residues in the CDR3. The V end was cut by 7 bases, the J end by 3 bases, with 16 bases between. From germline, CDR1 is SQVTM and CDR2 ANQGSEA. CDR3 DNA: TGCAGCGCTGGAGGCGGCAGCAACAATCAGCCCCAGCATTTT. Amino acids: CSAGGGSNNQPQHF.

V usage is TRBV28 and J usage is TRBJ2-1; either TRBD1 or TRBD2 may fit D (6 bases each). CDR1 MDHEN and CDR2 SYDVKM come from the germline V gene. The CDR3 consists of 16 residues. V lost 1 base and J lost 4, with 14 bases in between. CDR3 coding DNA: TGTGCCAGCAGTTTATTTTCGGGGGCGCGGTACAATGAGCAGTTCTTC. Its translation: CASSLFSGARYNEQFF.

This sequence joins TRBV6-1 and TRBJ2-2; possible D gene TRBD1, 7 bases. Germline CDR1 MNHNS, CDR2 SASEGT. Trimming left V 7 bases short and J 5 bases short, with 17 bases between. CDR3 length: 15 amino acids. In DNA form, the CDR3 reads TGTGCCAGCACTCCAGGGGGGCATGGGACCGGGGAGCTGTTTTTT. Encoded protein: CASTPGGHGTGELFF.

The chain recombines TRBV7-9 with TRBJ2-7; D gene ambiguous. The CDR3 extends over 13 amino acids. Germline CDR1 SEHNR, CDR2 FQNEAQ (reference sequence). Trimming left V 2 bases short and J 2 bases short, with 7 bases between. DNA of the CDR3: TGTGCCAGCAGCTTACCAGGAGCCTACGAGCAGTACTTC. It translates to CASSLPGAYEQYF.

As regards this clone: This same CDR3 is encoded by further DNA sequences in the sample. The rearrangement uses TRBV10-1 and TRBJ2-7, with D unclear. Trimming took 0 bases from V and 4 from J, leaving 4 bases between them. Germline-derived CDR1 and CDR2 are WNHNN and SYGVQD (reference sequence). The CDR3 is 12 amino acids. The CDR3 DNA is TGCGCCAGCAGTGAGTCGGGGTACGAGCAGTACTTC. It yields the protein CASSESGYEQYF.

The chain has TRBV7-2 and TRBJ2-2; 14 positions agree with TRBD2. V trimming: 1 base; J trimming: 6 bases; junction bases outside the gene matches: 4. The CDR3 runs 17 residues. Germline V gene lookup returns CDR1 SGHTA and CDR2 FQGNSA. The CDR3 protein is CASSLGLAGGAAGELFF. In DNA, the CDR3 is TGTGCCAGCAGCTTAGGACTAGCGGGAGGGGCCGCCGGGGAGCTGTTTTTT.

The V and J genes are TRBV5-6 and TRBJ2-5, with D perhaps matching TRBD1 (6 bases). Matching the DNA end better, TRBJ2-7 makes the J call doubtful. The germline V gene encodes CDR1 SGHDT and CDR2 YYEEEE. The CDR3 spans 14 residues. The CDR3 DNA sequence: TGTGCCAGCAGCTTGGAACAGGGCCTCGACGAGCAGTACTTC. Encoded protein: CASSLEQGLDEQYF.